This T cell receptor (beta chain) came from a study of OX40 agonist ivuxolimab in advanced cancers. The study in broad terms: Ivuxolimab was a fully human IgG2 agonistic monoclonal antibody targeting the costimulatory receptor OX40 (CD134). Intravenous ivuxolimab was administered to patients every 2 weeks at six dose levels: 0.01, 0.1, 0.3, 1.5, 3 and 10 mg/kg. Among the approximately 50 dose-escalation patients, some 20 had hepatocellular carcinoma, about 15 melanoma, 9 renal cell carcinoma and 9 head and neck cancer. In the dose-escalation cohort, around four fifths of patients were male, and the mean age was roughly 60 years with a range of roughly 20 to 80. Patients were allowed to have had prior anti-PD-1, anti-PD-L1 or anti-CTLA-4 therapy, and around 37% of the dose-escalation patients had previously received checkpoint inhibitors. Partial responses were achieved by three dose-escalation patients, of whom one had hepatocellular carcinoma and two had cutaneous melanoma. The point of sequencing TCRbeta in the periphery was to test whether ivuxolimab changed TCR sequence diversity and drove clonal T-cell expansion. The paper covers the monotherapy dose-escalation part of the phase I ivuxolimab trial, which included N ≈ 50 patients. Results and caveats for the whole study, not just this receptor: Low levels of normalized T-cell clonal expansion were also seen in some patients who did not respond. After ivuxolimab, CD8+ T cells had more expanded clones than CD4+ T cells on average. Which antigens the clonally expanded peripheral T cells were specific for was not determined. At doses of 0.1 to 3.0 mg/kg, clonal expansion of both CD4+ and CD8+ blood T cells was observed from baseline to week 6. In the 0.1-3.0 mg/kg groups, partial responders had among the lowest normalized peripheral clonal expansion, particularly in CD8+ T cells.

In the case of this clone: It lacks a known antigen. One base away there is no much larger clone; base qualities are not given.

Patients with a history of autoimmune disease or receiving systemic immunosuppression were excluded from the trial. Peripheral blood for TCR sequencing was collected from all dose cohorts at baseline, on cycle 4 day 1, and on cycle 7 day 1. Samples were obtained from an open-label, multicenter, first-in-human phase I dose-escalation trial of ivuxolimab. Adults with locally advanced or metastatic melanoma, renal cell carcinoma, hepatocellular carcinoma or head and neck squamous cell carcinoma were enrolled in the trial. Before TCR sequencing, CD4+ T cells and CD8+ T cells were sorted from peripheral blood as separate populations. For sequencing of the TCRbeta CDR3 region, genomic DNA was extracted from the sorted cells. The immunoSEQ Assay was used for sequencing of TCRbeta CDR3 regions. In TCRdb, the immuneACCESS table is reduced to in-frame sequences with V and J assigned. These tables do not hold every clone; where another copy was compared, an unresolved V gene accounts for under half, and the others remain unexplained. This sample is represented by around 80,000 clones; 84% of them were singletons. The ten top clones hold 6.5% to 8% of the sample.

The receptor's source is an adult with an advanced solid tumor such as melanoma, head and neck, liver or kidney cancer. The sequencing here drew on CD4+ or CD8+ T cells sorted from blood, taken in a trial of the OX40 agonist ivuxolimab.

At the DNA level, the sequence is TGTGCCATCAGTGTAGCGGCAATGAACACCGGGGAGCTGTTTTTT. Its product reads: CAISVAAMNTGELFF. The receptor chain draws on TRBV10-3 and TRBJ2-2; tentative D gene TRBD2, with 6 bases matching. CDR1 ENHRY and CDR2 SYGVKD were looked up in the germline V gene. V and J lose 4 bases and 1 base, and a span of 10 bases separates them. From cysteine to phenylalanine, the CDR3 is 15 amino acids long. The retained sequence is limited to the CDR3, 45 bases, with the frame set at the first base.